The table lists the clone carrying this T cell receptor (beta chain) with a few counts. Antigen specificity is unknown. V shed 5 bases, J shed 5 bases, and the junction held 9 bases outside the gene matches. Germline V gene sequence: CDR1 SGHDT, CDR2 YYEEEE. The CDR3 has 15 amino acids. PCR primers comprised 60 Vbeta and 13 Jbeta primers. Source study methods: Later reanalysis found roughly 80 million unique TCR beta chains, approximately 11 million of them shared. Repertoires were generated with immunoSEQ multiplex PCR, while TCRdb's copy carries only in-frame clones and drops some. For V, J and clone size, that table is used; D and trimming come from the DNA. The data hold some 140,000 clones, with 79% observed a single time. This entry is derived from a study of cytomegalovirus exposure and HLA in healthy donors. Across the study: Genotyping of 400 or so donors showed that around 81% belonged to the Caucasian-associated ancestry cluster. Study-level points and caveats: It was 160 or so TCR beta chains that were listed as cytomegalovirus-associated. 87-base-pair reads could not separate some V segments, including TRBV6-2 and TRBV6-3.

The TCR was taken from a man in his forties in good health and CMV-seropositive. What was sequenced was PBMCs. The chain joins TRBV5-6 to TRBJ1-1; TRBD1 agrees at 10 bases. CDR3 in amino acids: CASRLRTGGFTEAFF. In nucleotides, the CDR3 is TGTGCCAGCAGACTCCGGACAGGGGGATTTACTGAAGCTTTCTTT.